Below, one TCR beta chain is given with its context. This clonotype was detected ten times or more. Its cognate antigen has yet to be identified. Base qualities are missing; no much larger clone stands one base away. TCR beta CDR3 regions were amplified from RNA transcripts. For the first round of RT-PCR on the TCR CDR3, the HTBI primer set was used together with the Qiagen OneStep RT-PCR kit. Libraries were constructed in a second round of multiplex PCR, after which size selection and purification were carried out. Libraries were sequenced paired-end with 100 bp reads on an Illumina HiSeq2000. Per the original workflow: SOAPnuke was used to process the raw data, with reads discarded if the reads contained adapters or uncalled bases, had a mean Phred below 15, or lacked an exact constant-primer or identifier match. COPE v1.2.5 was used to merge high-quality paired reads, and clonotypes were defined as unique nucleotide sequences. Clonotypes were aligned to IMGT TRBV, TRBD and TRBJ reference segments using MiTCR v1.1. The analysis included only V-J combinations with a frequency above 0.0001, which together covered 99% to 99.2% of the repertoires. The TCS score was defined as F50 (clonal expansion) divided by E x V (chaos), with BLOSUM62-based TCRdist calculated between CDR3 peptides within each V-J. Welch's t-statistics and random forest reduced approximately 520 V-J features to 13, which were used in a naive Bayes classifier (R e1071). Using fastp at Q25 and MiXCR, TCRdb reprocessed the public reads and kept productive beta chains. When rows share a CDR3 protein, they turn into one entry using the most common DNA and genes. Here the V and J calls rest on TCRdb's processing, not on the authors' analysis. The sample table records hundreds of thousands of distinct CDR3 sequences; approximately 13% of these occur just once. The ten largest clones represent under 7% of the sample.

The CDR3, cysteine through phenylalanine, is 15 amino acids long. Only the CDR3 part of the read is kept: 45 bases, read in frame from the first base. The germline V gene (reference sequence) yields DFQATT for CDR1 and SNEGSKA for CDR2. Trimming takes 4 bases from V and 3 bases from J, and the germline ends sit 16 bases apart. The hyperthyroidism patients were between 18 and 65 years old and newly diagnosed, with a disease duration of less than 2 months. Patients with uncontrolled infections, other autoimmune diseases, pregnancy or lactation were excluded. Clinical symptoms, serum thyroxine and TRAb, thyroid ultrasound, and orbital computed tomography formed the basis for the diagnoses. Blood from progressor patients was collected at the time of first diagnosis with hyperthyroidism, before any ophthalmopathy symptoms had appeared. PBMCs were isolated from roughly 10 ml of fresh peripheral blood by Ficoll-Paque density gradient centrifugation. Progressor patients were initially diagnosed with Graves' hyperthyroidism and developed ophthalmopathy during follow-up. Trizol reagent was used to extract total RNA, and RNA quality was then checked on an Agilent 2100 Bioanalyzer.

The data belong to a study of T cells in Graves' hyperthyroidism and ophthalmopathy (dated by TCRdb to about 2019). A note on the overall study: Peripheral blood samples were taken at the time of initial diagnosis, prior to any treatment. TCR V-J signatures able to tell the groups apart were searched for in a discovery cohort of 100 patients, of whom around 42 had Graves' ophthalmopathy and around 58 had stable Graves' hyperthyroidism. Whether ophthalmopathy could be predicted prospectively was tested in an independent validation cohort made up of fewer than 20 hyperthyroidism patients plus 17 patients who later progressed to ophthalmopathy. For training and testing, the roughly 97 patients in the discovery cohort were randomly divided in a 7:3 ratio. Thyroid tissue and blood T-cell repertoires from more than five Graves' hyperthyroidism patients were also compared in the study. Once sampling was done, hyperthyroidism patients were given methimazole at a starting dose of 30 mg daily, whereas ophthalmopathy patients were given high-dose intravenous methylprednisolone. The paper describes TCR Vbeta CDR3 sequencing of 120 to 150 peripheral blood samples, made up of 43 ophthalmopathy patients, 70 to 80 hyperthyroidism patients and 17 progressor patients. On the study overall, not on this receptor specifically: A 13 V-J signature model separated ophthalmopathy from stable hyperthyroidism, with about 90% sensitivity and 81.08% specificity in cross-validation and 80%/75% in testing. In validation, progression to ophthalmopathy was predicted by the model with nearly 71% sensitivity and 72.22% specificity, a median of approximately 6.5 months before onset. Sample size was not statistically predetermined, and investigators were not blinded to group allocation. Blood samples also contained most of the expanded thyroid clonotypes (frequency above 0.001), which suggests that blood repertoires may reflect thyroid immune responses.

In this chain, TRBV20-1 is recombined with TRBJ2-1; the D gene is not confidently resolved. The sample was blood. The TCR was taken from a woman in her twenties or thirties with Graves' hyperthyroidism that later progressed to Graves' ophthalmopathy. The CDR3 is CSAMASGRFYNEQFF. At the DNA level, the sequence is TGCAGTGCTATGGCGTCCGGGCGGTTCTACAATGAGCAGTTCTTC.